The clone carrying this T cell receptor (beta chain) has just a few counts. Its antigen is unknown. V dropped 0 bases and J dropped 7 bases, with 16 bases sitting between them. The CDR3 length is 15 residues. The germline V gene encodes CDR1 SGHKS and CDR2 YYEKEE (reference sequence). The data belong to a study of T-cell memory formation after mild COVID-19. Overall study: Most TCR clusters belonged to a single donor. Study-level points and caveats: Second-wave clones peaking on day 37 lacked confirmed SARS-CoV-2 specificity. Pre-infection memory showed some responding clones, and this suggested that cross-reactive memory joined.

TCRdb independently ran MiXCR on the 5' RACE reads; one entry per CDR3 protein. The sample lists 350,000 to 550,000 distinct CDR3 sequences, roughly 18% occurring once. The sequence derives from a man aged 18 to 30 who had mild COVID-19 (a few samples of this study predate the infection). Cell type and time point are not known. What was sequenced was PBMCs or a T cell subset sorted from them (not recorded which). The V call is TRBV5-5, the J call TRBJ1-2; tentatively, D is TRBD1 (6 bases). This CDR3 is CASSLARQGIGGYTF. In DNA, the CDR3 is TGTGCCAGCAGCTTGGCCAGGCAGGGGATCGGTGGCTACACCTTC.